This entry describes one T cell receptor (beta chain). Other DNA sequences within the sample encode an identical CDR3. TCRdb reanalyzed the PCR reads via MiXCR. The sample records about 19,000 clones, roughly 27% being singletons. Every patient was untreated before thyroid surgery. Germline V gives CDR1 DFQATT, CDR2 SNEGSKA (reference sequence). The CDR3 contains 17 residues. Germline trimming cut 0 bases from V and 7 bases from J; bases unmatched to any gene: 9. This sample is part of a study of metastatic and nonmetastatic thyroid tumors. This clonotype was obtained from a male donor with papillary thyroid cancer or a benign thyroid nodule (not recorded which). Some clones in this sample may be carry-over from other donors' samples. The rearrangement links TRBV20-1 to TRBJ2-2, with 12 bases that match TRBD2. Source material: blood. CDR3 region: CSARDPSSGRAGGELFF. CDR3 nucleotide sequence: TGCAGTGCTAGAGATCCCTCTAGCGGGAGGGCTGGCGGGGAGCTGTTTTTT.